This TCR beta chain emerged from a study of CXCR3-negative and CXCR3-positive naive CD8 T cells. The CDR3 runs 15 residues. From germline, CDR1 is SGHRS and CDR2 YFSETQ. Study-level results: Similar TRBV-TRBJ gene usage was seen in naive CXCR3-negative and CXCR3-positive cells, but not in memory cells. For the naive subsets, surface CD5 was similar, and TCR strength was inferred from TRB CDR3 properties. Sequencing showed both naive subsets with comparably high diversity, and memory CD8+ cells much lower. Greater hydrophobicity was found in TRB CDR3s of CXCR3-positive naive cells than of CXCR3-negative naive cells.

Libraries of TRB cDNA were made by 5' RACE and carried UMIs. TCRdb derives one entry per CDR3 protein from the 5' RACE reads, leaving out DNA. The sample has some 140,000 distinct CDR3 sequences. As for this clonotype: The target antigen is unknown.

The J gene is TRBJ2-2, the V gene TRBV5-1. Sequenced: naive CXCR3+ CD8+ T cells from blood. The sample's subset: CD45RO-CCR7+CD27+CD95- naive CD8+ T cells expressing CXCR3 (TNR3+). The sequence derives from a human donor in good health. Some clones in this sample may be carry-over from other donors' samples. CDR3 region: CASSLVGGHTGELFF.